The clone carrying this T cell receptor beta chain turned up a few times. Per the study methods: Amplification with reference gene primers provided the estimates of nucleated cell counts. Here immunoSEQ multiplex PCR was the method, and the copy in TCRdb shows in-frame clones only, minus some. That table gives V, J and clone size, and the DNA gave D and trimming. The sample contains a few hundred thousand clones, approximately 79% of which appear only once. These data are taken from a study of blood T cell repertoires in COVID-19. Study at large: Nucleic acid was either cDNA or gDNA, and it came from T cells, B-cell-depleted T cells, or PBMCs.

The source of this sequence is a human donor in a cohort sampled during active COVID-19. Sample: peripheral blood.

DNA of the CDR3: TGTGCCAGCAGCCCAAGTCCCGGGACAGGGTTGAACACTGAAGCTTTCTTT. Protein product: CASSPSPGTGLNTEAFF. V gene TRBV7-9 combines with J gene TRBJ1-1; 9 positions match TRBD1. The trim removed 5 bases at V and 0 bases at J, leaving 10 bases unmatched. The CDR3 has 17 amino acids. The germline gives CDR1 SEHNR, CDR2 FQNEAQ (reference sequence).